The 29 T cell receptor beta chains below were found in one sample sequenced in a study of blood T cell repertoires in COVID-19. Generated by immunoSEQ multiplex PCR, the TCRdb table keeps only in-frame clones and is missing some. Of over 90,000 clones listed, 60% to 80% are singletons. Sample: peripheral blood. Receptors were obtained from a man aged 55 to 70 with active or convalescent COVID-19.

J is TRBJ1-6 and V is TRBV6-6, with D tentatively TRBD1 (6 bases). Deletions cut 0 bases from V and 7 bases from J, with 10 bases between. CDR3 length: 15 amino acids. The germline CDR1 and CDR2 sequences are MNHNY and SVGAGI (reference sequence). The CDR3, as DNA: TGTGCCAGCAGTTACTCGAGACAGGAAAATTCACCCCTCCACTTT. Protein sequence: CASSYSRQENSPLHF.

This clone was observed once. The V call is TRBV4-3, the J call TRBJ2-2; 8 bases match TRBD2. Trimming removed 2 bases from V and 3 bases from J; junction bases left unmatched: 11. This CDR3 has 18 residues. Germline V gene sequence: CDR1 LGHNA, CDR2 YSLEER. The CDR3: CASSQLPGLGGDTGELFF. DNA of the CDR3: TGCGCCAGCAGCCAACTTCCGGGACTAGGGGGGGACACCGGGGAGCTGTTTTTT.

The CDR3 bases are TGTGCCAGCCGACTAGCGAATGAGCAGTTCTTC. Amino acids: CASRLANEQFF. The J gene is TRBJ2-1, the V gene TRBV11-2, with TRBD2 identical over 8 bases. Germline V CDR1 and CDR2: SGHAT, FQNNGV. V was clipped by 8 bases and J by 7 bases; unmatched bases: 1. This CDR3 region has 11 residues.

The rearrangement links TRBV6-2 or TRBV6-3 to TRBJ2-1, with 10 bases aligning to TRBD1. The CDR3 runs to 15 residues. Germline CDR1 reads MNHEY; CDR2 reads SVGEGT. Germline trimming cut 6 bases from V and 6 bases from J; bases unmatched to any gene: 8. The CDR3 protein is CASSPLGQGSNEQFF. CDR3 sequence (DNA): TGTGCCAGCAGCCCTTTGGGACAGGGGTCCAATGAGCAGTTCTTC.

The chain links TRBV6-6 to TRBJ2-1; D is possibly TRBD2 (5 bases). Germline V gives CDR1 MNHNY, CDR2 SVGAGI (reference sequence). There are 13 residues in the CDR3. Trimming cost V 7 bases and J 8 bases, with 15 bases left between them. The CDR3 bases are TGTGCCAGCACCAAGGCCCCGAGGGATGAGCAGTTCTTC. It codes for CASTKAPRDEQFF.

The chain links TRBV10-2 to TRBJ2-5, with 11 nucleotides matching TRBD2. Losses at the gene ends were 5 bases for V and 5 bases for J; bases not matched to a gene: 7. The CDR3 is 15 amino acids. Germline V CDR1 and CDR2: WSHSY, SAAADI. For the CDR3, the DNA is TGCGCCAGCAGTACCGGGACTAGCGGAGCGGAGACCCAGTACTTC. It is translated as CASSTGTSGAETQYF.

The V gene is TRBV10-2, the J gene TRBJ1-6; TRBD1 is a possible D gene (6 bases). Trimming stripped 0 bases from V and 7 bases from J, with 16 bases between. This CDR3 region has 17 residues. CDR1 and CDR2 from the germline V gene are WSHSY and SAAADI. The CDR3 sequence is CASSESGTTSYNSPLHF. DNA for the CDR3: TGCGCCAGCAGTGAGTCAGGGACAACCTCTTACAATTCACCCCTCCACTTT.

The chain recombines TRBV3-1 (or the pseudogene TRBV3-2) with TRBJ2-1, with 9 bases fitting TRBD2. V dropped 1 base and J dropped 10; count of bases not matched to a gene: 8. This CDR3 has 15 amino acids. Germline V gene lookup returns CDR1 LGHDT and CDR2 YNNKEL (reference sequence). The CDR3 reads CASSQAASGKSEQFF. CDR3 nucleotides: TGTGCCAGCAGCCAAGCGGCTAGCGGGAAATCGGAGCAGTTCTTC.

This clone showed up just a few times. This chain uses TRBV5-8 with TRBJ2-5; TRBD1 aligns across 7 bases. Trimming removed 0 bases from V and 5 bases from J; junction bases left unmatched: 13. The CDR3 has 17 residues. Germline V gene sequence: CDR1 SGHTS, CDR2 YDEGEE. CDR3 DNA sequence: TGTGCCAGCAGCTTGGGTGGACAGGTCGGAATAGGGGAGACCCAGTACTTC. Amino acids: CASSLGGQVGIGETQYF.

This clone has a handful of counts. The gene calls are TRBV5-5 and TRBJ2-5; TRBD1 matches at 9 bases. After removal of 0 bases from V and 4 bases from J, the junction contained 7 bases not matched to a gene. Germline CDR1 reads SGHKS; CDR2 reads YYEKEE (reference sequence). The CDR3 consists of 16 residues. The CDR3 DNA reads TGTGCCAGCAGCTTGGGAGGGACAGGGAAGGGAGAGACCCAGTACTTC. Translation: CASSLGGTGKGETQYF.

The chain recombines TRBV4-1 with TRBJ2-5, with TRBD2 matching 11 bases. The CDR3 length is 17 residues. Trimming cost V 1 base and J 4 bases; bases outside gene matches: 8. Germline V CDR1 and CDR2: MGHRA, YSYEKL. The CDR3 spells CASSQGGGSGRGETQYF. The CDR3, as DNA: TGCGCCAGCAGCCAAGGAGGGGGTAGCGGGAGGGGAGAGACCCAGTACTTC.

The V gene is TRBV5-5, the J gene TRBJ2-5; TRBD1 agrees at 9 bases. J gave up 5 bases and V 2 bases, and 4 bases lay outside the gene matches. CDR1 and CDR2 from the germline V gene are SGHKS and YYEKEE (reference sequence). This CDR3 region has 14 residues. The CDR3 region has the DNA TGTGCCAGCAGCTTACAGGGGGCGAGGGAGACCCAGTACTTC. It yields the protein CASSLQGARETQYF. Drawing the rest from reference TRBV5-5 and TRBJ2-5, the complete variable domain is DAGVTQSPTHLIKTRGQQVTLRCSPISGHKSVSWYQQVLGQGPQFIFQYYEKEERGRGNFPDRFSARQFPNYSSELNVNALLLGDSALYLCASSLQGARETQYFGPGTRLLVL.

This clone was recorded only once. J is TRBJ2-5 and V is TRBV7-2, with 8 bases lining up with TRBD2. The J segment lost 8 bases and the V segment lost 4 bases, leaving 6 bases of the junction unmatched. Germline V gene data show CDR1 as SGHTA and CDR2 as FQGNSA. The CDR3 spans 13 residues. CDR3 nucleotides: TGTGCCAGCAGCTCCAGCGGGGGCCCCACCCAGTACTTC. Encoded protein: CASSSSGGPTQYF.

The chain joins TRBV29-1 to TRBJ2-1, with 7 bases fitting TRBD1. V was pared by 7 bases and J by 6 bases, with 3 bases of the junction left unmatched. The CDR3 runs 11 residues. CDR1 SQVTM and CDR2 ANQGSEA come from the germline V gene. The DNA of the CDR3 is TGCAGCGCCGGGACAGTCAATGAGCAGTTCTTC. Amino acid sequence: CSAGTVNEQFF.

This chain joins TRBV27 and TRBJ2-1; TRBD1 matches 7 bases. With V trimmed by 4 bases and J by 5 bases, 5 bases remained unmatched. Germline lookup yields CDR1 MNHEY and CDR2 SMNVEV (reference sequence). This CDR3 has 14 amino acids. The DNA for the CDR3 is TGTGCCAGCAGTTACAGGGGAAACAACAATGAGCAGTTCTTC. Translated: CASSYRGNNNEQFF.

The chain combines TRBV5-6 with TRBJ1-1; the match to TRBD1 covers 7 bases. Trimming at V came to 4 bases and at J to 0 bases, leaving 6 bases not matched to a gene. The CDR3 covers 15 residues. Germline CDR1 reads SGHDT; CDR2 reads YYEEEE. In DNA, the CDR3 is TGTGCCAGCAGCGGACCGGGACAGATGAACACTGAAGCTTTCTTT. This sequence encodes CASSGPGQMNTEAFF.

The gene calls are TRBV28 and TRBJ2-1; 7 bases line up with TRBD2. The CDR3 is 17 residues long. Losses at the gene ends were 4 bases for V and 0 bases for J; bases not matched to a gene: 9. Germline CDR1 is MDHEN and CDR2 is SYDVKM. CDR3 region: CASSSQILAYSYNEQFF. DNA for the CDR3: TGTGCCAGCAGTTCGCAAATACTAGCGTACTCCTACAATGAGCAGTTCTTC.

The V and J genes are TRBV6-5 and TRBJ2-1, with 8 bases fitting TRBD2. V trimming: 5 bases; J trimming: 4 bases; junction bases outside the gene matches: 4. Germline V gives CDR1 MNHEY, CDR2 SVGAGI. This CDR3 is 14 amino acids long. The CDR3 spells CASSRSGVYNEQFF. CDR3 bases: TGTGCCAGCAGTCGTAGCGGGGTATACAATGAGCAGTTCTTC.

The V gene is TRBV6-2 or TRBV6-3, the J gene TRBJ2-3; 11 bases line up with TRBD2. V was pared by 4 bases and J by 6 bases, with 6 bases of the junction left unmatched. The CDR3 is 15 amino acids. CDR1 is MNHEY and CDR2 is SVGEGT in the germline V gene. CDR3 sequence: CASSWTSGRTDTQYF. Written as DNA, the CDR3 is TGTGCCAGCAGTTGGACTAGCGGGCGTACGGATACGCAGTATTTT.

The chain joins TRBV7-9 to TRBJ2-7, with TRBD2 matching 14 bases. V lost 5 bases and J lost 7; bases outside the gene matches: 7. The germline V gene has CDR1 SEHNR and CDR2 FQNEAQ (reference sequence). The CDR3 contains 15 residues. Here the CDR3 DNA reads TGTGCCAGCAGCCAAGGGACTAGCGGGAGAGAAGAGCAGTACTTC. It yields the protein CASSQGTSGREEQYF. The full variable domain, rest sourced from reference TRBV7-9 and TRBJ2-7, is DTGVSQNPRHKITKRGQNVTFRCDPISEHNRLYWYRQTLGQGPEFLTYFQNEAQLEKSRLLSDRFSAERPKGSFSTLEIQRTEQGDSAMYLCASSQGTSGREEQYFGPGTRLTVT.

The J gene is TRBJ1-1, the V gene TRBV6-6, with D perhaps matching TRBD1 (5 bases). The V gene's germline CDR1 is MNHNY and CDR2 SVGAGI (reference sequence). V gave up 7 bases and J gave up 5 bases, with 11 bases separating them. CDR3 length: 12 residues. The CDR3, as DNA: TGTGCCAGCATAAGGGGTAGGACTGAAGCTTTCTTT. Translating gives CASIRGRTEAFF.

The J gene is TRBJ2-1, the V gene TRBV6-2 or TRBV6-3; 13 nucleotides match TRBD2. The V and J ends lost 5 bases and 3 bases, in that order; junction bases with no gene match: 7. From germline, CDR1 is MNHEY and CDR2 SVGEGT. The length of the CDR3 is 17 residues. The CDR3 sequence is CASSPGTSGMIYNEQFF. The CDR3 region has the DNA TGTGCCAGCAGTCCGGGGACTAGCGGGATGATCTACAATGAGCAGTTCTTC.

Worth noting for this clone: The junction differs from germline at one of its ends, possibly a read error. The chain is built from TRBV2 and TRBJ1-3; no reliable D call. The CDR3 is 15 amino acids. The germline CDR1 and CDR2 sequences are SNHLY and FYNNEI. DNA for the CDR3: TGTGTCAGCTCAAGTCTGGGGAGCTCTGGAAACACCATATATTTT. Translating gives CVSSSLGSSGNTIYF.

The CDR3 spells CASSVGRGPFQPQHF. For the CDR3, the DNA is TGTGCCAGCAGCGTCGGAAGGGGGCCTTTTCAGCCCCAGCATTTT. The rearrangement uses TRBV6-5 and TRBJ1-5, with 7 positions matching TRBD1. The CDR3 totals 15 residues. V was pared by 6 bases and J by 6 bases, with 11 bases of the junction left unmatched. The germline CDR1 and CDR2 sequences are MNHEY and SVGAGI.

CDR3 DNA sequence: TGTGCCAGCAGCCCTAGGACAGGGAGAGGGGTCTATAATTCACCCCTCCACTTT. The encoded protein is CASSPRTGRGVYNSPLHF. The J gene is TRBJ1-6, the V gene TRBV2, with 8 positions matching TRBD1. V lost 6 bases and J lost 3; bases outside the gene matches: 13. The CDR3 has 18 amino acids. The germline V gene has CDR1 SNHLY and CDR2 FYNNEI.

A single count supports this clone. In DNA form, the CDR3 reads TGTGCCAGCAGCAAGCGGGACAGGGCTAGCACAGATACGCAGTATTTT. Its translation: CASSKRDRASTDTQYF. The chain carries TRBV14 and TRBJ2-3, with TRBD1 matching 9 bases. The CDR3 extends over 16 amino acids. Germline V lookup: CDR1 SGHDN, CDR2 FVKESK. The junction had 6 bases not matched to a gene; V was cut back by 5 bases and J by 0 bases.

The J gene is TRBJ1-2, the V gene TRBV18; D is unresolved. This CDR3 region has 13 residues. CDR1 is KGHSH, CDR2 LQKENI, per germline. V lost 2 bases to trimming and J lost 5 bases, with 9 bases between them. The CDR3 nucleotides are TGTGCCAGCTCACCAGTCGGGGATTATGGCTACACCTTC. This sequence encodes CASSPVGDYGYTF.

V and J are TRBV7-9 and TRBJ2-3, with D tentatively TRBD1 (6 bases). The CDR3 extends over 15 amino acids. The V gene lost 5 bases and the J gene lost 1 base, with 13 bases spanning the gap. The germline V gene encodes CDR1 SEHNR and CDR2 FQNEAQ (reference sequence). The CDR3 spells CASSGRGQGTDTQYF. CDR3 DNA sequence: TGTGCCAGCAGCGGCAGGGGCCAGGGCACAGATACGCAGTATTTT.

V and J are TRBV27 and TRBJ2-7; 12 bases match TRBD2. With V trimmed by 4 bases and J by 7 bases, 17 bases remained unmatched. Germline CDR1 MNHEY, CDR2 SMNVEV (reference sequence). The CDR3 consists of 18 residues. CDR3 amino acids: CASSSIRLAGGLEEEQYF. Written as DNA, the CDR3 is TGTGCCAGCAGTTCCATCCGCCTAGCGGGAGGGCTAGAGGAGGAGCAGTACTTC.